This T cell receptor (beta chain) was documented in a study of blood T cell repertoires in COVID-19. Study summary: Samples representing acute and convalescent COVID-19 were sourced from the United States, Italy and Spain.

Clones were read by immunoSEQ multiplex PCR, and TCRdb kept only the in-frame ones, dropping some. The sample lists about 33,000 clones, just over 85% occurring once. This CDR3 contains 14 residues. Germline assignment: CDR1 KGHDR and CDR2 SFDVKD. V lost 7 bases and J 7 bases, leaving 16 bases between the germline ends. Sequencing was carried out using peripheral blood. The chain couples TRBV24-1 to TRBJ2-1; D gene unclear. The sequence was obtained from a human donor in a cohort sampled during active COVID-19. The CDR3 loop reads CATSADLGQNEQFF. In nucleotides, the CDR3 is TGTGCCACCAGCGCCGACTTGGGTCAGAATGAGCAGTTCTTC.